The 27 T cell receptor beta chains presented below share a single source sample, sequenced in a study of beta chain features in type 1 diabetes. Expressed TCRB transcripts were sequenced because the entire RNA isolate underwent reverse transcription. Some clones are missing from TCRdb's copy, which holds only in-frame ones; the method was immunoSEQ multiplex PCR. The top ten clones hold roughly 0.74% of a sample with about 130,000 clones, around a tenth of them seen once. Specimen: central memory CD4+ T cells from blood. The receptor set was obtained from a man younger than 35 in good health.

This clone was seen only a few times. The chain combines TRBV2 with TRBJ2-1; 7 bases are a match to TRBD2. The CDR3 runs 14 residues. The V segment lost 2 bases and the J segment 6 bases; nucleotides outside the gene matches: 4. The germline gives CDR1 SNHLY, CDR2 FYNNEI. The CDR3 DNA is TGTGCCAGCAGTGAATACGGGGGGTTCAATGAGCAGTTCTTC. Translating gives CASSEYGGFNEQFF.

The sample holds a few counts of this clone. DNA of the CDR3: TGTGCCAGCAGTATCCTAGCGGGGGGGCCCGATACGCAGTATTTT. This codes for CASSILAGGPDTQYF. This chain links TRBV6-5 with TRBJ2-3; TRBD2 aligns across 12 bases. Per germline, CDR1 MNHEY and CDR2 SVGAGI. The ends lost 5 bases at V and 6 bases at J; junction bases unmatched: 6. The CDR3 loop spans 15 amino acids.

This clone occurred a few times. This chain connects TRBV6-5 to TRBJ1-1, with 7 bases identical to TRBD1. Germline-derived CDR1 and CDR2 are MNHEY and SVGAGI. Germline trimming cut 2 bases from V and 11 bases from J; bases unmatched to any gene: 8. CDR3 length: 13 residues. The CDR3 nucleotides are TGTGCCAGCAGTTACAGGGGCAGGGGGTGGGCTTTCTTT. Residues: CASSYRGRGWAFF.

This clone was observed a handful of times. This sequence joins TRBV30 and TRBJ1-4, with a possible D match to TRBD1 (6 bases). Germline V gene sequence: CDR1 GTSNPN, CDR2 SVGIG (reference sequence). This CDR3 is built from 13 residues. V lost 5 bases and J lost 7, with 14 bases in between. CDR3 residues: CAWRRGGIEKLFF. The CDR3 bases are TGTGCCTGGCGCCGGGGGGGCATTGAAAAACTGTTTTTT.

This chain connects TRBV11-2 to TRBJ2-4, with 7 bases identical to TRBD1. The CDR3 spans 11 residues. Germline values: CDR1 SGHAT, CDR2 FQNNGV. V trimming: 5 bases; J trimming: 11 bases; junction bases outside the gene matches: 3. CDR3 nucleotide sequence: TGTGCCAGCAGCCCCGACAGGGTTCAGTACTTC. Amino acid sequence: CASSPDRVQYF.

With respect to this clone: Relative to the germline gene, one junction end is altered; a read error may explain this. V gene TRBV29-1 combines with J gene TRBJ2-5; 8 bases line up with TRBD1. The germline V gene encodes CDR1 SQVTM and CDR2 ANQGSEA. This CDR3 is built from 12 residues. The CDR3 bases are TGCAGCCTTGACAGGGGCGAAGAGACCCAGTACTTC. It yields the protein CSLDRGEETQYF.

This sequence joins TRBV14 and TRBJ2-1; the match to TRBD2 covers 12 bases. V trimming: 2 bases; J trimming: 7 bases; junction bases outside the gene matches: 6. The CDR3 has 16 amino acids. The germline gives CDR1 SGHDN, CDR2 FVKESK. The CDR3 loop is CASSQIGGLAGNEQFF. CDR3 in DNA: TGTGCCAGCAGCCAAATCGGCGGACTAGCGGGGAATGAGCAGTTCTTC.

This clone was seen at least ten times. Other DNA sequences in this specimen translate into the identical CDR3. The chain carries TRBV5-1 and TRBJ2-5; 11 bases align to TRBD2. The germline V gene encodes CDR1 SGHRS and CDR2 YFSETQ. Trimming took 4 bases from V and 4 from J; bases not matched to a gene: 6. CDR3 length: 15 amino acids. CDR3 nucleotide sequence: TGCGCCAGCAGCCCGCTAGCGGGGGGTTCAGAGACCCAGTACTTC. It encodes CASSPLAGGSETQYF. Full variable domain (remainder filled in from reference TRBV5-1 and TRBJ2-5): KAGVTQTPRYLIKTRGQQVTLSCSPISGHRSVSWYQQTPGQGLQFLFEYFSETQRNKGNFPGRFSGRQFSNSRSEMNVSTLELGDSALYLCASSPLAGGSETQYFGPGTRLLVL.

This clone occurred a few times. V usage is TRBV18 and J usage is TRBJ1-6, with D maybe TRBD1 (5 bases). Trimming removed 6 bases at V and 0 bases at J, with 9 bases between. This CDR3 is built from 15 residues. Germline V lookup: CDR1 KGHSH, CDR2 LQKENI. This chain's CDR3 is CASSLGGSYNSPLHF. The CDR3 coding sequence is TGTGCCAGCTCCCTCGGGGGCTCCTATAATTCACCCCTCCACTTT.

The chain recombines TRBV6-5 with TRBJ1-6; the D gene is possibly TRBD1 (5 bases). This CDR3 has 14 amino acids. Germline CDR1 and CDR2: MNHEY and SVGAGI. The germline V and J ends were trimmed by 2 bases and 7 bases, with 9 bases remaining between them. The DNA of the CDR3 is TGTGCCAGCAGTTACGGGGGGTGGAATTCACCCCTCCACTTT. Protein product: CASSYGGWNSPLHF.

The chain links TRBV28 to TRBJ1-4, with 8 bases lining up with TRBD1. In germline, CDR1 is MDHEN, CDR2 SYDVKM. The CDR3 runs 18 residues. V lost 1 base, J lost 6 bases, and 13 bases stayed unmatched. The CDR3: CASSLFRTGRDSDEKLFF. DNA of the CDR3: TGTGCCAGCAGTTTATTCCGGACAGGGCGGGACTCGGATGAAAAACTGTTTTTT.

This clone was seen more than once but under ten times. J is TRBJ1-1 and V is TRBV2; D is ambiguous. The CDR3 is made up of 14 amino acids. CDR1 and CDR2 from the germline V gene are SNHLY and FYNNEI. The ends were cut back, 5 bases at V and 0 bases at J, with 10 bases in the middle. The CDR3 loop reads CASSPEVLNTEAFF. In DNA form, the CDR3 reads TGTGCCAGCAGTCCAGAGGTGTTGAACACTGAAGCTTTCTTT.

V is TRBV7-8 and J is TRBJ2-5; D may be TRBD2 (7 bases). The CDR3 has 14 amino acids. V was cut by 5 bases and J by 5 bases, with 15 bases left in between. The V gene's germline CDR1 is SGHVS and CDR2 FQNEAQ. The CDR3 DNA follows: TGTGCCAGCAGCCGCCGGGGGGCAGGGGAGACCCAGTACTTC. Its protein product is CASSRRGAGETQYF. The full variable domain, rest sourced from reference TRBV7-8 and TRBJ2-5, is GAGVSQSPRYKVAKRGQDVALRCDPISGHVSLFWYQQALGQGPEFLTYFQNEAQLDKSGLPSDRFFAERPEGSVSTLKIQRTQQEDSAVYLCASSRRGAGETQYFGPGTRLLVL.

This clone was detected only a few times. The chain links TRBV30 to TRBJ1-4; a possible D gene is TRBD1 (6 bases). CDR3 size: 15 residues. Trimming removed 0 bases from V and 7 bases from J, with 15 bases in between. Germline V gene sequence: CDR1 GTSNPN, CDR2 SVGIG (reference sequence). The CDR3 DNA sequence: TGTGCCTGGAGTGTAAAACAGGGATCAAGTGAAAAACTGTTTTTT. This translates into CAWSVKQGSSEKLFF.

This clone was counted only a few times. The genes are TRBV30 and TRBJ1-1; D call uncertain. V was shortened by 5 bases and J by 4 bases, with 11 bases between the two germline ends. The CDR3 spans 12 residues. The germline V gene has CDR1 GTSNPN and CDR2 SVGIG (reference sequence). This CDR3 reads CAWGHGVTEAFF. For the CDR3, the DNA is TGTGCCTGGGGGCACGGGGTCACTGAAGCTTTCTTT.

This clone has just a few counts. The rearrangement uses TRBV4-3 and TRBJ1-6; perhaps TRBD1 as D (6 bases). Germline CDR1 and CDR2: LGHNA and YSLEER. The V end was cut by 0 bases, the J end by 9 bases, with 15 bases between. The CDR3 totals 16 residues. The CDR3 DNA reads TGCGCCAGCAGCCAAGATGTCCCAGGGGAGGGTTCACCCCTCCACTTT. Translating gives CASSQDVPGEGSPLHF.

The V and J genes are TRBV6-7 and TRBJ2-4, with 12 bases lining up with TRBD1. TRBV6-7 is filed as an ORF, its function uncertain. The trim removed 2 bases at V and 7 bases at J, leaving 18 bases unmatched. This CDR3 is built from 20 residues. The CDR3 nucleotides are TGTGCCAGCAGTTACCAGCCGGGACAGGGGGCCAGTAGGGATAACAACATTCAGTACTTC. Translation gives CASSYQPGQGASRDNNIQYF.

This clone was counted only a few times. CDR3 sequence reads: CASSPIGLAGAQETQYF. In DNA form, the CDR3 reads TGTGCCAGCAGTCCAATCGGGCTAGCGGGGGCCCAAGAGACCCAGTACTTC. The chain carries TRBV25-1 and TRBJ2-5; 10 positions match TRBD2. Germline V gene sequence: CDR1 MGHDK, CDR2 SYGVNS. With 5 bases clipped from V and 1 base from J, the junction kept 10 bases outside the gene matches. The CDR3 has 17 residues.

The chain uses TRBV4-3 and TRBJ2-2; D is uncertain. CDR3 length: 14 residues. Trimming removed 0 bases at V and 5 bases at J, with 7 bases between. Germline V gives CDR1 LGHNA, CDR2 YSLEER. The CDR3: CASSQEVGTGELFF. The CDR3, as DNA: TGCGCCAGCAGCCAAGAAGTCGGGACCGGGGAGCTGTTTTTT.

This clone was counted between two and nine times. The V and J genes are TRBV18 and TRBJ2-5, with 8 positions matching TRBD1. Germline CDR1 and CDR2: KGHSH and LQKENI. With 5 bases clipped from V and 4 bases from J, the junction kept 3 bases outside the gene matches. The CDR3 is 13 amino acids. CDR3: CASSIGQGETQYF. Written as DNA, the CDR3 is TGTGCCAGCTCAATCGGACAGGGAGAGACCCAGTACTTC.

The CDR3, as DNA: TGTGCCAGCAGTCCGCGGAGAGCGGGGGTCCCCTACGAGCAGTACTTC. This gives the protein CASSPRRAGVPYEQYF. The chain uses TRBV27 and TRBJ2-7; 8 bases agree with TRBD2. CDR3 length: 16 amino acids. V dropped 5 bases and J dropped 2; count of bases not matched to a gene: 11. CDR1 and CDR2 from the germline V gene are MNHEY and SMNVEV (reference sequence).

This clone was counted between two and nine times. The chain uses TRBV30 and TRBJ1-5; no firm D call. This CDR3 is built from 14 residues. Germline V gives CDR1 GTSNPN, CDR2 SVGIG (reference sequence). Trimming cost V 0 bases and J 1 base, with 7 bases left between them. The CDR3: CAWSVEVSNQPQHF. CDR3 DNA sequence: TGTGCCTGGAGTGTAGAGGTGAGCAATCAGCCCCAGCATTTT.

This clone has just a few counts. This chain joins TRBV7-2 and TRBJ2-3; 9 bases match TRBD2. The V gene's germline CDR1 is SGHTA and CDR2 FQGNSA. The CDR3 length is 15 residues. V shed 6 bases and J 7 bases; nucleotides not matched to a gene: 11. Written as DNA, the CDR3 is TGTGCCAGCAGACTTAGCGGGGGCCTTTCCAATACGCAGTATTTT. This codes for CASRLSGGLSNTQYF.

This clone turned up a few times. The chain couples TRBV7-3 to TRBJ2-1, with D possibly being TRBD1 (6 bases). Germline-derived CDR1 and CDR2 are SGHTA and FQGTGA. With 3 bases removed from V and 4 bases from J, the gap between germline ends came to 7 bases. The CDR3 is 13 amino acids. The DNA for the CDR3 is TGTGCCAGCAGCTTTACAGGGTACAATGAGCAGTTCTTC. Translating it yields CASSFTGYNEQFF.

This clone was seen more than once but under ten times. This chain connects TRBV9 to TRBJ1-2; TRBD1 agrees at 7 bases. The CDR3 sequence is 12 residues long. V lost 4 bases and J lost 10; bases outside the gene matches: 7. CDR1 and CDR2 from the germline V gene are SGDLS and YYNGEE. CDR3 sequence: CASSPPRGSYTF. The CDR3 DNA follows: TGTGCCAGCAGCCCGCCCAGGGGGTCCTACACCTTC. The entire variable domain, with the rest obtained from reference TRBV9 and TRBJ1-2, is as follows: DSGVTQTPKHLITATGQRVTLRCSPRSGDLSVYWYQQSLDQGLQFLIQYYNGEERAKGNILERFSAQQFPDLHSELNLSSLELGDSALYFCASSPPRGSYTFGSGTRLTVV.

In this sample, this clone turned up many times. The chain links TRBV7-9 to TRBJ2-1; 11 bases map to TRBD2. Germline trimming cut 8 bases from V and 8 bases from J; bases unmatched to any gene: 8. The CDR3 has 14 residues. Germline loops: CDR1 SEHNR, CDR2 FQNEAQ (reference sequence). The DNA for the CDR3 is TGTGCCAGCGAAGGTAGCGGGGGGGCCCATGAGCAGTTCTTC. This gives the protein CASEGSGGAHEQFF. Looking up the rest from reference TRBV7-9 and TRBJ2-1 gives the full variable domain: DTGVSQNPRHKITKRGQNVTFRCDPISEHNRLYWYRQTLGQGPEFLTYFQNEAQLEKSRLLSDRFSAERPKGSFSTLEIQRTEQGDSAMYLCASEGSGGAHEQFFGPGTRLTVL.

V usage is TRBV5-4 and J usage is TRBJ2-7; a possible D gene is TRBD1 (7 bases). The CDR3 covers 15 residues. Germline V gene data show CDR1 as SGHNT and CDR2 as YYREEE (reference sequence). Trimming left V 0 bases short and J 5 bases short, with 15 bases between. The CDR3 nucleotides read TGTGCCAGCAGCTTGGTGACGGAGGGGGCAAACGAGCAGTACTTC. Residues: CASSLVTEGANEQYF. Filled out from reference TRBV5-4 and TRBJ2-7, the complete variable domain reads ETGVTQSPTHLIKTRGQQVTLRCSSQSGHNTVSWYQQALGQGPQFIFQYYREEENGRGNFPPRFSGLQFPNYSSELNVNALELDDSALYLCASSLVTEGANEQYFGPGTRLTVT.